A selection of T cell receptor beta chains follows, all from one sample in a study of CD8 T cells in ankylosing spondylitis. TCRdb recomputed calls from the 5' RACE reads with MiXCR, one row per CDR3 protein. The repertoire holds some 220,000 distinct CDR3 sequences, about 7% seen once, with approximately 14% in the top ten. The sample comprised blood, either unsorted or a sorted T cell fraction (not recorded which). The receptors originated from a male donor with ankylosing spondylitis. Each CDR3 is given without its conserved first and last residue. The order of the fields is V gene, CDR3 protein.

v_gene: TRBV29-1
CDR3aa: SVGGQEGRDYGYT

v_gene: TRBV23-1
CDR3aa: VSSQQVGTDTQY

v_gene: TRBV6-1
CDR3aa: ANAPPGVLTEAF

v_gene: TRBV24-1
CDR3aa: ATSDFRENTGELF

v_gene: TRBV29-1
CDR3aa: SVAGGGLSTDTQY

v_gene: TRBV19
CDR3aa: ASSITGTFSNQPQH

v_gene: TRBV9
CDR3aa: ASSAGVVAGYT

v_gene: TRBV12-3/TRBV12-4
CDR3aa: ASRRSRGYEQY

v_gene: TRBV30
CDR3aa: AYWDRKTYEQY

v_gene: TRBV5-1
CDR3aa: ASSLDRGIYNEQF

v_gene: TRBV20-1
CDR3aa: SASPILATSNEQF

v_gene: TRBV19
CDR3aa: ASSPRPTDTQY

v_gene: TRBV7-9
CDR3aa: ASSSDAWREQF

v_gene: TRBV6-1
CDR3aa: ASSPLPGGAYNEQF

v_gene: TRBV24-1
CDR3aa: ATSDKSSRIMDTQY

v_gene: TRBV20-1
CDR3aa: SAVWFGSEQY

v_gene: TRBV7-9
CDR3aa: ASSLAKVTGANYGYT

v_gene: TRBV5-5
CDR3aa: ASSNTDGQGRYGYT

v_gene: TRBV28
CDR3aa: ASSFDGNNQPQH

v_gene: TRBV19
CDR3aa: ASSSRGGWDTEAF

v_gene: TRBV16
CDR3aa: ASTHGNFNNEQF

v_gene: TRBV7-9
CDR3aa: ASSRRDSNREKLF

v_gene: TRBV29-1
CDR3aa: SGALVSGEQF

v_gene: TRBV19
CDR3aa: ASSVRTTGGLYEQY

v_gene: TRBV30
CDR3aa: AWSVGTGGSPLH

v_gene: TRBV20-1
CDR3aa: SARDWREYNEQF

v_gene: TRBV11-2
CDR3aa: ASSLFRAGRYQETQY

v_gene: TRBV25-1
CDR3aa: ASSGDRDRGQADQETQY